This TCR beta chain is drawn from a study of blood T cells in healthy people across ages. Whole-study results and caveats: From one million sequenced T cells, diversity estimates were lower bounds.

Trimming removed 5 bases from V and 1 base from J, with 15 bases in between. Germline V gene data show CDR1 as DFQATT and CDR2 as SNEGSKA (reference sequence). The CDR3 consists of 14 residues. Primed by a sample-barcoded 5' primer and a J-beta primer mix, a second PCR proceeded for about 6 to 11 cycles. CDR3-containing paired-end reads numbered at least 2.5 million in each sample. TCRdb reanalysed the 5' RACE reads using MiXCR and keeps one entry per CDR3 protein. The table records over 1,500,000 distinct CDR3 sequences, about 50% of them present only once. Comments on this clonotype: The target antigen is unknown. A read error may be the cause here, since a much bigger clone is one base away.

They isolated at least 6 million PBMCs from each sample. The sequence derives from a woman aged 40 to 50 in good health. The chain is built from TRBV20-1 and TRBJ2-7; D possibly uses TRBD1 or TRBD2 (6 bases each). The specimen was blood. CDR3 sequence (DNA): TGCAGTGCTCAGACCGGGGGCGGGTCCTACGAGCAGTACTTC. Translation: CSAQTGGGSYEQYF.